The rows below give T cell receptor beta chains drawn from one sample of a study of T cell responses to AZD1222 COVID-19 vaccine. Assay: immunoSEQ multiplex PCR; the TCRdb copy retains only in-frame clones and omits some. The sample includes approximately 90,000 clones, 70% to 90% of them seen just once. This specimen was peripheral blood, taken 28 days after the second AZD1222 dose. The receptors derive from an adult who received the AZD1222 COVID-19 vaccine. The conserved cysteine and the conserved F or W are not part of the CDR3 here. A D gene is named only where the DNA matches it firmly.

v_gene,d_gene,CDR3aa
TRBV5-8,.,ATPRTFSLTDTQY
TRBV6-5,.,ASSTGMNTEAF
TRBV30,.,AWSGDPRNYGYT
TRBV7-3,.,ASSSGTSYSYNEQF
TRBV2,.,ASSERAFYGYT
TRBV5-4,.,ASSPLFPANTGELF
TRBV6-4,TRBD2,ASSDSTSGGDTGELF
TRBV11-2,.,ASSLEAGQSTDTQY
TRBV6-4,.,ASSDRDTGELF
TRBV7-9,TRBD2,ASKTSVIGEEAYNEQF
TRBV7-9,TRBD2,ASSPRLAGGASTDTQY
TRBV7-3,.,ASSFRSEKETQY
TRBV11-2,.,ASSPRANTEAF
TRBV28,TRBD1,AIGTGLNTIY
TRBV19,.,ASRRDHPYQETQY
TRBV2,TRBD1,ASLSLRGLIGSGYT
TRBV19,TRBD1,ASSMDRGLGYGYT
TRBV5-1,TRBD1,ASSLEGQGRTEAF
TRBV11-2,TRBD1,ASRATGGYEKLF
TRBV4-1,.,ASSQDLDETYNEQF
TRBV4-3,.,ASSQGDAAYYNEQF
TRBV6-4,.,ASSETGKIGEKLF
TRBV4-1,.,ASSQARSPGPSGANVLT
TRBV2,TRBD1,ASSGLRGQGDGYT
TRBV18,.,ASSPYQAGQTSEELF
TRBV4-1,.,ASSQGGLSGGAF
TRBV3-1/TRBV3-2,.,ASSQAPVAKNIQY
TRBV9,TRBD1,ASSVGTGGTETQY
TRBV28,TRBD2,ASSIALLANEQY
TRBV5-1,TRBD1,ASSFQGADGYT
TRBV27,.,ASRGLTGELF
TRBV6-5,.,ASSYSTDYGYT
TRBV4-1,.,ASSPQAGGSNTEAF
TRBV14,TRBD1,ASSITGGFTEAF
TRBV5-1,.,ASSFGTINTEAF
TRBV7-9,TRBD1,ASSSGTGGSETQY
TRBV12-3/TRBV12-4,.,ASSLGVNTEAF